These T cell receptor beta chains were read from a single sample in a study of long-term antiretroviral therapy in people with HIV. The method was immunoSEQ multiplex PCR; TCRdb's version includes in-frame clones alone and lacks a portion of them. The sample consists of about 22,000 clones, roughly 90% of them appearing once. This specimen was unsorted PBMCs, taken 0.6 years after starting antiretroviral therapy. The receptors were gathered from a man between 60 and 75 years old with HIV. Each CDR3 is given with its conserved first and last residue. Fields, in order: clone size, D gene, V gene, J gene, CDR3 DNA, CDR3 protein. D genes are given only for firm matches. A clone size is listed for some rows: how often the clone was seen (once, few, many), or a class if it is expanded.

-,-,TRBV7-3,TRBJ1-1,TGTGCCAGCAGCTTTCGTTCGAACACTGAAGCTTTCTTT,CASSFRSNTEAFF
-,TRBD1,TRBV5-1,TRBJ2-7,TGCGCCAGCAGGAATTTGGGGACAGGGGCCCACGAGCAGTACTTC,CASRNLGTGAHEQYF
-,-,TRBV21-1,TRBJ2-7,TGTGCCAGCGGCACCCGGAGAGGATCCTACGAGCAGTACTTC,CASGTRRGSYEQYF
-,-,TRBV5-1,TRBJ1-1,TGCGCCAGCAGCTTGGATGGGGGGCTCGATCTCTTGGGCACTGAAGCTTTCTTT,CASSLDGGLDLLGTEAFF
-,-,TRBV28,TRBJ1-5,TGTGCCAGCAGTTTAGGTGGGTCGGGTCCTCACTATAGCAATCAGCCCCAGCATTTT,CASSLGGSGPHYSNQPQHF
-,-,TRBV5-8,TRBJ1-1,TGTGCCAGCAGCTTGGTTCGGGGGGCGAGAGCTGAAGCTTTCTTT,CASSLVRGARAEAFF
-,TRBD1,TRBV5-5,TRBJ1-5,TGTGCCAGCAGCTTGGAGGGGACAGGGATGTTGCAGCCCCAGCATTTT,CASSLEGTGMLQPQHF
-,-,TRBV19,TRBJ1-4,TGTGCCTGCGGGGTAGGGGCGACTAATGAAAAACTGTTTTTT,CACGVGATNEKLFF
once,-,TRBV18,TRBJ1-2,TGTGCCAGCTCACCTTCCCGGCAGGCGGGCTATGGCTACACCTTC,CASSPSRQAGYGYTF
once,-,TRBV5-1,TRBJ1-1,TGCGCCAGCAGCTTGGCCAGGCTGAACACTGAAGCTTTCTTT,CASSLARLNTEAFF
once,TRBD2,TRBV9,TRBJ2-1,TGTGCCAGCAGCGTGGGGGGGACTACAAATACCTACAATGAGCAGTTCTTC,CASSVGGTTNTYNEQFF
-,-,TRBV6-6,TRBJ1-5,TGTGCCAGCAGTCCAACCCCAGGTAACAATCAGCCCCAGCATTTT,CASSPTPGNNQPQHF
-,-,TRBV2,TRBJ2-1,TGTGCCAGCACTAGTACACTATCCCTGCGGGTGGAGCAGTTCTTC,CASTSTLSLRVEQFF
-,TRBD1,TRBV18,TRBJ1-1,TGTGCCAGCTCACCCTTAGACCCGGGACAGGGAGGGTATTACACTGAAGCTTTCTTT,CASSPLDPGQGGYYTEAFF
-,-,TRBV6-1,TRBJ1-3,TGTGCCAGCAGTGAAGCGTACGGCGGTAGGGGAAACACCATATATTTT,CASSEAYGGRGNTIYF
-,-,TRBV7-9,TRBJ1-3,TGTGCCAGCAGCTTAATAGGGGACATAGAATCGAGGAACACCATATATTTT,CASSLIGDIESRNTIYF
-,TRBD1,TRBV5-4,TRBJ2-3,TGTGCCAGCAGCTTGGGGGGACAGGGAAGAACAGATACGCAGTATTTT,CASSLGGQGRTDTQYF
-,TRBD1,TRBV18,TRBJ2-7,TGTGCCAGCTCACTCCCGACAGGGCTGCTGTACTTC,CASSLPTGLLYF
-,TRBD1,TRBV5-1,TRBJ2-1,TGCGCCAGCAGCTGGACAGGGGGCGATGAGCAGTTCTTC,CASSWTGGDEQFF
-,-,TRBV28,TRBJ1-5,TGTGCCAGCAGTTTATTTGGTAGTGATCATCAGCCCCAGCATTTT,CASSLFGSDHQPQHF
-,TRBD1,TRBV28,TRBJ2-7,TGTGCCAGCAGTTTGGAACTGGGGACAGTAGGCGAGCAGTACTTC,CASSLELGTVGEQYF
-,-,TRBV5-5,TRBJ1-5,TGTGCCAGCAGCTTTGATCCAGCTACCGATCAGCCCCAGCATTTT,CASSFDPATDQPQHF
few,-,TRBV28,TRBJ1-6,TGTGCCAGCAGCTCCGACAGGAGCTCACCCCTCCACTTT,CASSSDRSSPLHF
-,TRBD2,TRBV5-6,TRBJ2-1,TGTGCCAGCAGCTTGGCCCTAGCGGGAGCGGGAAATGAGCAGTTCTTC,CASSLALAGAGNEQFF
-,-,TRBV5-4,TRBJ1-2,TGTGCCAGCAGCTTGGTAACAGGGATGAGCTATGGCTACACCTTC,CASSLVTGMSYGYTF
-,-,TRBV6-1,TRBJ1-5,TGTGCCAGCAGTGAAGGGCACCCGATGAGGCCCCAGCATTTT,CASSEGHPMRPQHF
-,TRBD1,TRBV9,TRBJ2-3,TGTGCCAGCAGCGTACTTGGGGACAGGGGGCTGGATACGCAGTATTTT,CASSVLGDRGLDTQYF
-,-,TRBV7-2,TRBJ1-4,TGTGCCAGCAGCCATGGGGGGTTACTGGATAATGAAAAACTGTTTTTT,CASSHGGLLDNEKLFF
-,-,TRBV5-6,TRBJ1-2,TGTGCCAGCAGCTTGGACAGAAGTTATGGCTACACCTTC,CASSLDRSYGYTF
-,-,TRBV5-8,TRBJ1-5,TGTGCCAGCAGCTTCGAAAATGGGGGTAGTCAGCCCCAGCATTTT,CASSFENGGSQPQHF
once,TRBD1,TRBV25-1,TRBJ1-1,TGTGCCAGCAGTCCGGGACAGGGGGCGAGGACGGGCACTGAAGCTTTCTTT,CASSPGQGARTGTEAFF
-,-,TRBV7-9,TRBJ2-2,TGTGCCAGCAGCTTCGGGAGTTCGAACACCGGGGAGCTGTTTTTT,CASSFGSSNTGELFF
-,-,TRBV10-3,TRBJ1-2,TGTGCCATCAGTGGGGACTATGGCCACACCTTC,CAISGDYGHTF
few,-,TRBV18,TRBJ1-6,TGTGCCAGCGTGGATGGCTATAATTCACCCCTCCACTTT,CASVDGYNSPLHF
-,-,TRBV11-3,TRBJ1-2,TGTGCCAGCAGCTTAGGTGCCCCGGGGGCAGGGAGATATGGCTACACCTTC,CASSLGAPGAGRYGYTF
-,TRBD1,TRBV18,TRBJ1-4,TGTGCCAGCTCACCAGCGCAGGGGGCCTTGAGTGAAAAACTGTTTTTT,CASSPAQGALSEKLFF
few,-,TRBV6-1,TRBJ2-1,TGTGCCAGCAGTGCCCGAGGGGGATCAAGCTCCTACAATGAGCAGTTCTTC,CASSARGGSSSYNEQFF
-,-,TRBV11-1,TRBJ1-1,TGTGCCAGCAGCTTGTCGAGCAACTGGAACACTGAAGCTTTCTTT,CASSLSSNWNTEAFF
-,TRBD2,TRBV9,TRBJ2-3,TGTGCCAGCAGCGCAACCCTTAGCGGGGGGGCCGCACCTACTAGCACAGATACGCAGTATTTT,CASSATLSGGAAPTSTDTQYF
-,-,TRBV9,TRBJ1-1,TGTGCCAGCAGCGCCCTAGACATGAACACTGAAGCTTTCTTT,CASSALDMNTEAFF
-,-,TRBV18,TRBJ1-5,TGTGCCAGCTCACCCTCCACAGGGTCGGATCAGCCCCAGCATTTT,CASSPSTGSDQPQHF
-,-,TRBV2,TRBJ2-1,TGTGCCAGCAGCGAGGCACAGACTCTCTACAATGAGCAGTTCTTC,CASSEAQTLYNEQFF
-,-,TRBV15,TRBJ1-5,TGTGCCACCAGCAGTGCAGGTCAGCCCCAGCATTTT,CATSSAGQPQHF
-,-,TRBV25-1,TRBJ1-2,TGTGCCAGCAGCCGGGGGAGGGTCTATGGCTACACCTTC,CASSRGRVYGYTF
-,-,TRBV6-5,TRBJ2-7,TGTGCCAGCAGTATTATAGGGGCCTCCTACGAGCAGTACTTC,CASSIIGASYEQYF
-,-,TRBV25-1,TRBJ1-4,TGTGCCAGCAGTTCCGCGGGACACAATAATGAAAAACTGTTTTTT,CASSSAGHNNEKLFF
once,TRBD2,TRBV6-1,TRBJ2-5,TGTGCCAGCAGTGGACAACTAGCGGAGGGGCAGACCCAGTACTTC,CASSGQLAEGQTQYF